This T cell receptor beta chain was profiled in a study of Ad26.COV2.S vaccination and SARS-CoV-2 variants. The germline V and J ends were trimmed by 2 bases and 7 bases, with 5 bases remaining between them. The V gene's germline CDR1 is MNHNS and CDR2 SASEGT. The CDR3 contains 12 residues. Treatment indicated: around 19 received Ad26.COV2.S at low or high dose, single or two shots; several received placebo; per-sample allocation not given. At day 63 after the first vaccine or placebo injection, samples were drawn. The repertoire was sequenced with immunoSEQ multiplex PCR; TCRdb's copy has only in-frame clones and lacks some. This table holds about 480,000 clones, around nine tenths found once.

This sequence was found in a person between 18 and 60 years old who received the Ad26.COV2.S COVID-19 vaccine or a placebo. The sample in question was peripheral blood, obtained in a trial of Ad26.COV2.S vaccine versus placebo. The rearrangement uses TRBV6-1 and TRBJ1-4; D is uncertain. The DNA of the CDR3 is TGTGCCAGCAGTGAATTACTTGAAAAACTGTTTTTT. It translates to CASSELLEKLFF.